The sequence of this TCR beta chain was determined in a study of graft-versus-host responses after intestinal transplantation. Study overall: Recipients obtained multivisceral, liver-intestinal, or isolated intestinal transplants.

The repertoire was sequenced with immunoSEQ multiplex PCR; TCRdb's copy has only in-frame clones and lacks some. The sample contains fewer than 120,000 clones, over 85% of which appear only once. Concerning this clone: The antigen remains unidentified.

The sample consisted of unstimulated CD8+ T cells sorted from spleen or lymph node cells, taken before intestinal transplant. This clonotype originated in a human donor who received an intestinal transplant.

For the CDR3, the DNA is TGTGCCAGCAGCCCCCCGGAGGGGTCAACTGGGGCCAACGTCCTGACTTTC. Translation gives CASSPPEGSTGANVLTF. The rearrangement links TRBV7-6 to TRBJ2-6, with D possibly matching TRBD2 (6 bases). V was shortened by 5 bases and J by 2 bases, with 16 bases between the two germline ends. Germline assignment: CDR1 SGHVS and CDR2 FNYEAQ. This CDR3 is 17 amino acids long.